Listed below are T cell receptor beta chains from one sample, sequenced in a study of beta chain features in type 1 diabetes. Some clones are missing from TCRdb's copy, which holds only in-frame ones; the method was immunoSEQ multiplex PCR. The repertoire holds hundreds of thousands of clones, with around a sixth as singletons. Sequenced: naive CD4+ T cells from blood. These receptors came from a man aged 18 to 35 in good health. CDR3s include the opening cysteine and the closing phenylalanine or tryptophan. D genes are given only for firm matches. Not all rows give a size; the values are once, few, many and, for expanded clones, a class.

d_call,clone_size,j_call,v_call,cdr3_nt,cdr3_aa
TRBD1,few,TRBJ1-1,TRBV18,TGTGCCAGCTCAATTGGGACAGCCACTGAAGCTTTCTTT,CASSIGTATEAFF
NA,NA,TRBJ2-5,TRBV9,TGTGCCAGCAGCTTTTCAGGGCGGACGGAGACCCAGTACTTC,CASSFSGRTETQYF
NA,NA,TRBJ2-7,TRBV10-3,TGTGCCATCAGGAAGACAGACTACGAGCAGTACTTC,CAIRKTDYEQYF
NA,few,TRBJ2-7,TRBV4-3,TGCGCCAGCAGCCCCAGGGGTTTGATTGGTTGGGAGCAGTACTTC,CASSPRGLIGWEQYF
NA,many,TRBJ2-5,TRBV5-1,TGCGCCAGCAGCTTGCGGGAGACCCAGTACTTC,CASSLRETQYF
NA,NA,TRBJ1-2,TRBV5-1,TGCGCCAGCAGCCCCCAGCCCGGGACATACTATGGCTACACCTTC,CASSPQPGTYYGYTF
NA,NA,TRBJ1-2,TRBV29-1,TGCAGCGTTGAAGCCGCGGGAGGGGGCTATGGCTACACCTTC,CSVEAAGGGYGYTF
NA,few,TRBJ1-1,TRBV4-2,TGTGCCAGCAGCCAAGATCCGGGGACCGGGGCTGAAGCTTTCTTT,CASSQDPGTGAEAFF
TRBD1,few,TRBJ2-1,TRBV10-3,TGTGCCTTGTCCCCGGGACAGGGGCTTTACAATGAGCAGTTCTTC,CALSPGQGLYNEQFF
NA,few,TRBJ2-6,TRBV27,TGTGCCAGCACAGGGGATCGGGTCGCTGGGGCCAACGTCCTGACTTTC,CASTGDRVAGANVLTF
NA,NA,TRBJ2-7,TRBV5-1,TGCGCCAGCAGCCCCGGACAGAACTACGAGCAGTACTTC,CASSPGQNYEQYF
TRBD1,NA,TRBJ2-1,TRBV7-2,TGTGCCAGCAGCGTACGACAGGGGGGTGAGCAGTTCTTC,CASSVRQGGEQFF
NA,NA,TRBJ1-1,TRBV10-3,TGTGCCATCAGTGAGGCGACAGGTTATAAGACTGAAGCTTTCTTT,CAISEATGYKTEAFF
NA,NA,TRBJ2-1,TRBV5-1,TGCGCCAGCAGCTTAGAGAGGTCGAGCTCCTACAATGAGCAGTTCTTC,CASSLERSSSYNEQFF
NA,NA,TRBJ2-5,TRBV6-1,TGTGCCAGCAACAGAGACACGCAAGAGACCCAGTACTTC,CASNRDTQETQYF
NA,NA,TRBJ2-5,TRBV30,TGTGCCTGGAGCAACCAAGAGACCCAGTACTTC,CAWSNQETQYF
NA,NA,TRBJ2-1,TRBV28,TGTGCCAGCAGTTTTGTGCGGACCGTTAGTGTTGAGCAGTTCTTC,CASSFVRTVSVEQFF
TRBD1,NA,TRBJ1-1,TRBV5-1,TGCGCCAGCAGCTTGGGGACAGGACCGGACACTGAAGCTTTCTTT,CASSLGTGPDTEAFF
NA,few,TRBJ1-1,TRBV5-1,TGCGCCAGCAGTGAAACCGGGGGCACTGAAGCTTTCTTT,CASSETGGTEAFF
TRBD2,NA,TRBJ2-7,TRBV5-1,TGCGCCAGCAGCTTGAGCGGGACCCAATACGAGCAGTACTTC,CASSLSGTQYEQYF
TRBD1,few,TRBJ2-6,TRBV6-5,TGTGCCAGCAGTTACTTATTGGGACAGGGGCCCAACGTCCTGACTTTC,CASSYLLGQGPNVLTF
NA,few,TRBJ2-4,TRBV7-2,TGTGCCAGCAGCTTCTGGGTGACAAAGAAAAACATTCAGTACTTC,CASSFWVTKKNIQYF
TRBD1,few,TRBJ1-2,TRBV7-9,TGTGCCAGCAGGTTAACAGGGGGCATCGGCGGCTACACCTTC,CASRLTGGIGGYTF
NA,few,TRBJ1-2,TRBV19,TGTGCCAGTACGGCCAGGGGAGGGTATGGCTACACCTTC,CASTARGGYGYTF